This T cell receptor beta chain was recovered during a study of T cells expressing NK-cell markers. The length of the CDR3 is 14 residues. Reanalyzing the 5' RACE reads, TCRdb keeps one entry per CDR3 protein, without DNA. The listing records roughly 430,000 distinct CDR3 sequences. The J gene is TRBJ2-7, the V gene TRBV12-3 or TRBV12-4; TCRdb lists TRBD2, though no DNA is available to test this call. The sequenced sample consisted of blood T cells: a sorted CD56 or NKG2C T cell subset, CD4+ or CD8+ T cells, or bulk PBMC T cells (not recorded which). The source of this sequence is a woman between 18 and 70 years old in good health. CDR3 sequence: CASSPGLAGAAPYF.